These 2 T cell receptor beta chains share one sample of origin, sequenced in a study of T cells in Graves' hyperthyroidism and ophthalmopathy. RNA transcripts were the template for amplifying TCR beta CDR3 regions. HTBI primers were the set used in a first-round RT-PCR of the TCR CDR3. From the multiplex PCR reads, TCRdb called clonotypes with MiXCR, one entry per CDR3 protein. The sample holds some 350,000 distinct CDR3 sequences, around 13% seen once. The sequenced material came from blood. These receptors all stem from a woman aged 40 to 50 with Graves' ophthalmopathy.

The rearrangement links TRBV5-4 to TRBJ1-1; D remains unclear. The CDR3 is 14 amino acids. Trimming left V 4 bases short and J 2 bases short, with 12 bases between. Germline V gene sequence: CDR1 SGHNT, CDR2 YYREEE (reference sequence). CDR3 DNA: TGTGCCAGCAGCCAGCGGACGGTAAACACTGAAGCTTTCTTT. It encodes CASSQRTVNTEAFF.

J is TRBJ2-3 and V is TRBV12-3 or TRBV12-4; no clear D gene. The CDR3 covers 14 residues. Trimming stripped 6 bases from V and 1 base from J, with 11 bases between. CDR3 coding DNA: TGTGCCAGCAGCGCCCTGTGGCGCACAGATACGCAGTATTTT. It translates to CASSALWRTDTQYF.